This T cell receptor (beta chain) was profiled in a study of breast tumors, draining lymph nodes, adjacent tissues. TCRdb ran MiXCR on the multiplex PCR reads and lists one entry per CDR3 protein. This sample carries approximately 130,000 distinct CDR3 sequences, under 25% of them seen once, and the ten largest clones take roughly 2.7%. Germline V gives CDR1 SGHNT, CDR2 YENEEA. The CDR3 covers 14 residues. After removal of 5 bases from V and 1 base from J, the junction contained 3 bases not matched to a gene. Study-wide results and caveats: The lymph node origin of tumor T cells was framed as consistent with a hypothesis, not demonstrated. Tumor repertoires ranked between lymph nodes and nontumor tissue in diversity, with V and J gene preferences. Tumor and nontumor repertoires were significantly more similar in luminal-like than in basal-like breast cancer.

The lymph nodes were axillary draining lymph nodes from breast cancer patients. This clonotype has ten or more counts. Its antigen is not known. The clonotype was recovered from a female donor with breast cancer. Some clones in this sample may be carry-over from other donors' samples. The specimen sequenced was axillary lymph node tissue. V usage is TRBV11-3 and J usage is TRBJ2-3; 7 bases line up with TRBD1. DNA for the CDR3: TGTGCCAGCAGCGCACAGGGGCGCACAGATACGCAGTATTTT. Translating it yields CASSAQGRTDTQYF.